These T cell receptor beta chains were read from a single sample in a study of blood T cell repertoires in COVID-19. Clones were sequenced by immunoSEQ multiplex PCR, and TCRdb holds only the in-frame ones, with some missing. The table records fewer than 250,000 clones, approximately 84% of them present only once. The sequencing input was PBMCs or T cells enriched from blood (not recorded which). The receptor set was obtained from a man aged 55 to 70 who had recovered from COVID-19. Both conserved end residues are part of each CDR3. Each record gives: D gene, V gene, J gene, CDR3 protein. The D gene is left open where the match is weak.

-,TRBV11-2,TRBJ1-5,CASSLGEGQPQHF
-,TRBV5-1,TRBJ1-2,CASSSATVSGYTF
TRBD1,TRBV5-5,TRBJ1-6,CASSRRTGPMDSPLHF
TRBD1,TRBV5-1,TRBJ2-2,CASSSRTGGLAGELFF
-,TRBV2,TRBJ1-1,CASSVEQWVEAFF
TRBD1,TRBV7-8,TRBJ1-2,CASSSNRVTGDGGYTF
-,TRBV4-3,TRBJ1-2,CASSQGRWGYTF
TRBD2,TRBV4-2,TRBJ2-5,CASSQASGAAGEETQYF
-,TRBV18,TRBJ2-7,CASSQTTQGLNEQYF
-,TRBV6-1,TRBJ1-5,CASSERQGRGQPQHF
-,TRBV10-2,TRBJ1-1,CASSDRDEAFF
TRBD1,TRBV5-1,TRBJ2-7,CASSFLDRAGEQYF
TRBD1,TRBV15,TRBJ2-7,CATSRGQGAIYEQYF
-,TRBV30,TRBJ2-7,CAWGPDLRGEQYF
TRBD1,TRBV6-5,TRBJ1-6,CASSYRQGGSPLHF
-,TRBV9,TRBJ1-1,CASSVGGPLNTEAFF
-,TRBV4-1,TRBJ2-2,CASSDPRFTGELFF
-,TRBV2,TRBJ2-7,CASSANAFGEQYF
-,TRBV10-2,TRBJ1-1,CASSTTGMGHSEAFF
-,TRBV7-2,TRBJ1-4,CASSLSRNEKLFF
TRBD1,TRBV5-5,TRBJ1-1,CASSGLSGGTEAFF
-,TRBV11-2,TRBJ1-1,CASSLRWGDTEAFF
-,TRBV11-3,TRBJ2-7,CASSSTRSGEQYF
TRBD2,TRBV7-2,TRBJ2-1,CASSSPLGGVSYNEQFF
-,TRBV5-6,TRBJ2-1,CASSRGQNNEQFF
-,TRBV5-6,TRBJ1-6,CASSPGREGSPLHF
-,TRBV4-2,TRBJ2-7,CASSQGGGLGAYEQYF
-,TRBV5-4,TRBJ2-2,CASSPTRTGPRGTGELFF
-,TRBV7-8,TRBJ1-4,CASSLISGVTNEKLFF
-,TRBV18,TRBJ1-2,CASSSGYGYTF
TRBD1,TRBV6-5,TRBJ1-1,CASSAGGRITEAFF
TRBD2,TRBV9,TRBJ2-2,CASSASGGDTGELFF
TRBD2,TRBV9,TRBJ2-3,CASSVVSGGRDTQYF
TRBD1,TRBV9,TRBJ2-1,CASSVDRGSYNEQFF
TRBD1,TRBV13,TRBJ1-1,CASSAQGEWDTEAFF
TRBD2,TRBV11-1,TRBJ2-2,CASSPQRGRNTGELFF
-,TRBV7-9,TRBJ1-2,CASSPTGLGYTF
-,TRBV7-2,TRBJ1-2,CASSLGGSASYGYTF
-,TRBV7-8,TRBJ2-7,CASSPTYEQYF
-,TRBV5-6,TRBJ2-2,CASSKETYTGELFF
-,TRBV30,TRBJ2-3,CALSQGPIPDTQYF
TRBD2,TRBV14,TRBJ2-7,CASRPRGGNEQYF
-,TRBV19,TRBJ1-2,CASRVGPNYGYTF
TRBD1,TRBV4-3,TRBJ2-1,CASSQTQSGTGGKDEQFF
-,TRBV12-3/TRBV12-4,TRBJ1-2,CASSRTAAYGYTF
TRBD1,TRBV15,TRBJ2-5,CATSGQVLQETQYF
-,TRBV10-3,TRBJ1-2,CAISGIAQGLDYGYTF
-,TRBV7-8,TRBJ1-1,CASKAGESNTEAFF